This entry lists 11 T cell receptor beta chains sequenced from one sample in a study of T-cell reconstitution after alpha-beta-depleted transplantation in children. The TCRbeta library incorporated unique molecular identifiers. TCRdb called the PCR reads again in MiXCR, with one record for every CDR3 protein. The repertoire holds about 210,000 distinct CDR3 sequences, with about 15% as singletons. This material consisted of PBMCs, mostly from graft donor cells, taken 360 days after TCRalphabeta/CD19-depleted stem cell transplant. Every receptor here comes from a male patient aged 2-15 years who had a stem cell transplant for acute lymphoblastic leukemia, so the T cells may come from the graft donor.

This sequence joins TRBV18 and TRBJ2-5; D is undetermined. This CDR3 region has 15 residues. Germline V CDR1 and CDR2: KGHSH, LQKENI. With 2 bases removed from V and 1 base from J, the gap between germline ends came to 11 bases. CDR3 nucleotide sequence: TGTGCCAGCTCACCAACCGTGGCAGTCCAAGAGACCCAGTACTTC. Its translation is CASSPTVAVQETQYF.

V gene TRBV10-3 combines with J gene TRBJ2-2; TRBD2 is a possible D gene (6 bases). Trimming removed 3 bases at V and 2 bases at J, with 10 bases between. This CDR3 spans 15 amino acids. The germline CDR1 and CDR2 sequences are ENHRY and SYGVKD. This chain's CDR3 is CAISDLGGNTGELFF. CDR3 DNA sequence: TGTGCCATCAGTGATTTGGGGGGAAACACCGGGGAGCTGTTTTTT.

The chain recombines TRBV20-1 with TRBJ1-4; possibly TRBD1 for D (6 bases). Trimming took 6 bases from V and 6 from J, leaving 20 bases between them. Germline V gene data show CDR1 as DFQATT and CDR2 as SNEGSKA (reference sequence). The CDR3 sequence is 15 residues long. This CDR3 is CSAYEPGDTYEKLFF. The DNA for the CDR3 is TGCAGTGCCTACGAACCGGGGGACACATATGAAAAACTGTTTTTT.

This chain connects TRBV30 to TRBJ1-1; 7 bases line up with TRBD1. CDR1 and CDR2 (germline): GTSNPN, SVGIG (reference sequence). The CDR3 covers 13 residues. V trimming: 1 base; J trimming: 1 base; junction bases outside the gene matches: 0. The CDR3: CAWSDRGNTEAFF. CDR3 DNA: TGTGCCTGGAGTGACAGGGGGAACACTGAAGCTTTCTTT. Filled out from reference TRBV30 and TRBJ1-1, the complete variable domain reads SQTIHQWPATLVQPVGSPLSLECTVEGTSNPNLYWYRQAAGRGLQLLFYSVGIGQISSEVPQNLSASRPQDRQFILSSKKLLLSDSGFYLCAWSDRGNTEAFFGQGTRLTVV.

J is TRBJ1-1 and V is TRBV12-3 or TRBV12-4; unclear D gene. V was cut by 4 bases and J by 3 bases, with 15 bases left in between. This CDR3 has 15 amino acids. CDR3 region: CASSSPRTIDTEAFF. CDR3 nucleotide sequence: TGTGCCAGCAGTTCACCCCGGACGATAGACACTGAAGCTTTCTTT.

Only a few counts were recorded for this clonotype. The genes are TRBV5-1 and TRBJ2-5, with 7 positions matching TRBD1. V shed 6 bases, J shed 2 bases, and the junction held 7 bases outside the gene matches. Germline CDR1 is SGHRS and CDR2 is YFSETQ. CDR3 size: 14 residues. This CDR3 is CASNRDSRQETQYF. CDR3 DNA: TGCGCCAGCAACAGGGACAGCCGTCAAGAGACCCAGTACTTC.

The rearrangement links TRBV12-3 or TRBV12-4 to TRBJ1-1; no clear D. Trimming took off 7 bases at V and 1 base at J, with 10 bases between the two ends. CDR3 size: 13 residues. In DNA form, the CDR3 reads TGTGCCAGCATCACGAGGGAGAACACTGAAGCTTTCTTT. Amino acids: CASITRENTEAFF.

This clonotype was found a few times. The chain links TRBV7-2 to TRBJ2-1; 9 nucleotides align to TRBD1. The V segment lost 2 bases and the J segment 5 bases; nucleotides outside the gene matches: 4. Germline values: CDR1 SGHTA, CDR2 FQGNSA. This CDR3 is built from 15 residues. CDR3: CASSLRGQGDNEQFF. The DNA of the CDR3 is TGTGCCAGCAGCTTAAGGGGACAGGGTGACAATGAGCAGTTCTTC.

This clonotype came up a few times. V is TRBV3-1 and J is TRBJ2-7, with D possibly being TRBD2 (5 bases). Germline values: CDR1 LGHDT, CDR2 YNNKEL (reference sequence). V was shortened by 0 bases and J by 0 bases, with 12 bases between the two germline ends. The CDR3 length is 16 residues. CDR3: CASSQDGLAGSYEQYF. DNA of the CDR3: TGTGCCAGCAGCCAAGATGGGCTAGCAGGCTCCTACGAGCAGTACTTC.

At least ten counts were recorded for this clonotype. The rearrangement uses TRBV5-1 and TRBJ1-2; D is unresolved. CDR1 and CDR2 from the germline V gene are SGHRS and YFSETQ. This CDR3 contains 15 residues. Trimming left V 4 bases short and J 0 bases short, with 13 bases between. The CDR3 here is CASSHQSTANYGYTF. DNA of the CDR3: TGCGCCAGCAGCCACCAAAGCACAGCTAACTATGGCTACACCTTC.

This clonotype was detected ten times or more. V and J are TRBV12-3 or TRBV12-4 and TRBJ2-1, with TRBD2 as a possible D gene (7 bases). Trimming left V 2 bases short and J 7 bases short, with 18 bases between. The CDR3 length is 16 residues. CDR3 sequence (DNA): TGTGCCAGCAGTTTATTAGCAGGGAGGGGGTCGAATGAGCAGTTCTTC. As protein: CASSLLAGRGSNEQFF.